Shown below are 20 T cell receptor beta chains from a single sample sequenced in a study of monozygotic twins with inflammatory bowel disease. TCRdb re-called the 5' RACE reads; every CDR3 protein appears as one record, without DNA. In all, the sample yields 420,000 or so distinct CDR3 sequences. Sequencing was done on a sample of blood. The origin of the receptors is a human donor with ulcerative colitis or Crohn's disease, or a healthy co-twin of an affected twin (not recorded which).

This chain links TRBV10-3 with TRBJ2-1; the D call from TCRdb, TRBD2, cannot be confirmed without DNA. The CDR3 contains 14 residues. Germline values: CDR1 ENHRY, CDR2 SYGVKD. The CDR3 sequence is CAIGREGQTYEQFF.

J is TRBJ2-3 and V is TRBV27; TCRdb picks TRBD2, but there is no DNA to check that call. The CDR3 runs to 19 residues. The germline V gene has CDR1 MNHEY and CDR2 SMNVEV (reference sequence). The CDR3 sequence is CASSEILILAGATTDTQYF.

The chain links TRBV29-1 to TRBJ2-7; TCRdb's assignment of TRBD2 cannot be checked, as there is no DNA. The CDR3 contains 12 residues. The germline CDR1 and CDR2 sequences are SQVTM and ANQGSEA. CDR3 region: CSVLAGGYEQYF.

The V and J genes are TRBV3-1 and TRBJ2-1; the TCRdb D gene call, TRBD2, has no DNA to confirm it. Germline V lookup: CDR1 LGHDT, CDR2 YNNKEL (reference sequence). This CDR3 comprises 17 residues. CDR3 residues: CASSQELAGGPNNEQFF.

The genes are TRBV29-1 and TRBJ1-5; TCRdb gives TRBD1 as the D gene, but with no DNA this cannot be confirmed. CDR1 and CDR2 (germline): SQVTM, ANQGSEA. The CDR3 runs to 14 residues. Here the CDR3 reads CSVKTGGESQPQHF.

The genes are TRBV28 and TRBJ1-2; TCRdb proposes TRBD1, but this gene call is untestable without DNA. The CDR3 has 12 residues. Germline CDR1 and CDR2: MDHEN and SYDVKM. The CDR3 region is CASSQTGAGYTF.

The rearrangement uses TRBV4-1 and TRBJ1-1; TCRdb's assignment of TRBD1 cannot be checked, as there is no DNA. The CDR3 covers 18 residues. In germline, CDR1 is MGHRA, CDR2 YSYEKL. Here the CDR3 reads CASSQAMLRGAYAPEAFF.

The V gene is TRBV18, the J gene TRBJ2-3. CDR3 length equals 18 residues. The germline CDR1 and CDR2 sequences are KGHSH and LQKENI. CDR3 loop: CASSQFRTKSHSTDTQYF.

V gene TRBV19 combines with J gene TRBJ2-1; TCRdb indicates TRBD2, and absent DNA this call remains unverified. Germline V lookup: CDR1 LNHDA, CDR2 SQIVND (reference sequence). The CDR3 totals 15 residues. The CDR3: CASRGTSGILNEQFF. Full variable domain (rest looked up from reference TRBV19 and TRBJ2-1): DGGITQSPKYLFRKEGQNVTLSCEQNLNHDAMYWYRQDPGQGLRLIYYSQIVNDFQKGDIAEGYSVSREKKESFPLTVTSAQKNPTAFYLCASRGTSGILNEQFFGPGTRLTVL.

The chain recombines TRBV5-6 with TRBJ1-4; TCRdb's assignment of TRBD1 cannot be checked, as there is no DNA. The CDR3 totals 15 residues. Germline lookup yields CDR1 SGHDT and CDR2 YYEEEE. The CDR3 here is CASSSLDRANEKLFF.

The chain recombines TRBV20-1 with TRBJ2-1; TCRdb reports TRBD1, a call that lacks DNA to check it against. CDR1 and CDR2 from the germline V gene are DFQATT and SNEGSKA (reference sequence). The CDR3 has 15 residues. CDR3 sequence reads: CSARVGTGGSNEQFF.

The CDR3 loop reads CASPSDRVNSPLHF. The chain joins TRBV5-1 to TRBJ1-6; TCRdb selects TRBD1, and the lack of DNA leaves this call unchecked. The CDR3 has 14 amino acids. CDR1 and CDR2 (germline): SGHRS, YFSETQ.

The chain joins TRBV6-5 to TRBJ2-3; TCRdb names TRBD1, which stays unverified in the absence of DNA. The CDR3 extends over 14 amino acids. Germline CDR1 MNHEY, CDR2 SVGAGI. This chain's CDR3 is CASSSGAAADTQYF.

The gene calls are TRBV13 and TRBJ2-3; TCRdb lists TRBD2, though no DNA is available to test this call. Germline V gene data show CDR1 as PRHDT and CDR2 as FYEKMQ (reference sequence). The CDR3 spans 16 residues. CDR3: CASSSSIAASTDTQYF.

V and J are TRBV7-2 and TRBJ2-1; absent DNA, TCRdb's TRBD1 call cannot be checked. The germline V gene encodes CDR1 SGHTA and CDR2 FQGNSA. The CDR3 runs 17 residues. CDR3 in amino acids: CASSLEGRGGSYNEQFF.

The CDR3 loop is CASSELDEQFF. This chain joins TRBV2 and TRBJ2-1. Germline V gives CDR1 SNHLY, CDR2 FYNNEI. The CDR3 sequence is 11 residues long.

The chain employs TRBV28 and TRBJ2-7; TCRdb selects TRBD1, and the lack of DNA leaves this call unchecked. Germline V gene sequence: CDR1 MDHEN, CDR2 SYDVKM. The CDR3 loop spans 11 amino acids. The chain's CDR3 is CASRGWEEQYF.

The CDR3 here is CASSPTPGVEAFF. This chain connects TRBV5-5 to TRBJ1-1. The CDR3 loop spans 13 amino acids. CDR1 SGHKS and CDR2 YYEKEE come from the germline V gene (reference sequence).

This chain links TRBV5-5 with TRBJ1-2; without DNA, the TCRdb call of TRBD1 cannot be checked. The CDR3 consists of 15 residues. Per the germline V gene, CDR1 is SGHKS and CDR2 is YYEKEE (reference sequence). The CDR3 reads CASGGGRPPGYGYTF.

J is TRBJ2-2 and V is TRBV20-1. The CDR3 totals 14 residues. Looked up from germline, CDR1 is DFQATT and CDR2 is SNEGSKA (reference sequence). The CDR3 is CSARIASGTGELFF.